The 24 T cell receptor beta chains below all came from one sample that was sequenced in a study of Ad26.COV2.S vaccination and SARS-CoV-2 variants. Method: immunoSEQ multiplex PCR; TCRdb's copy keeps in-frame clones and lacks some. Altogether 85,000 to 120,000 clones are present, over 60% being singletons, with the ten largest covering around a sixth. The specimen comprised peripheral blood, sampled after recovery from COVID-19. The receptor source for this set is a human donor who had recovered from COVID-19.

The genes are TRBV7-2 and TRBJ2-2, with 13 bases matching TRBD2. The germline V gene encodes CDR1 SGHTA and CDR2 FQGNSA. The CDR3 is made up of 14 amino acids. V shed 4 bases and J 8 bases; nucleotides not matched to a gene: 1. The CDR3 region has the DNA TGTGCCAGCAGCTGGACTAGCGGGGGAGGGGAGCTGTTTTTT. Its translation: CASSWTSGGGELFF.

This chain uses TRBV28 with TRBJ1-2, with D perhaps TRBD1 (5 bases). The CDR3 runs to 13 residues. The germline V and J ends were trimmed by 1 base and 7 bases, with 10 bases remaining between them. Germline-derived CDR1 and CDR2 are MDHEN and SYDVKM. The CDR3 sequence is CASSLFGTGGYTF. The CDR3 DNA reads as TGTGCCAGCAGTTTATTCGGGACTGGTGGCTACACCTTC.

This chain joins TRBV9 and TRBJ2-2; D may be TRBD2 (6 bases). CDR1 and CDR2 from the germline V gene are SGDLS and YYNGEE. Trimming removed 0 bases from V and 0 bases from J, with 12 bases in between. This CDR3 has 17 residues. The DNA of the CDR3 is TGTGCCAGCAGCGTAGGGCCAGCGGGTACGAACACCGGGGAGCTGTTTTTT. This codes for CASSVGPAGTNTGELFF.

V usage is TRBV10-2 and J usage is TRBJ1-2, with D possibly TRBD1 on 5 matching bases. CDR3 length equals 14 residues. Germline assignment: CDR1 WSHSY and CDR2 SAAADI. The V end lost 0 bases, the J end lost 5 bases, and 10 bases lay between the germline ends. This chain's CDR3 is CASSESAEGYGYTF. The CDR3 DNA reads as TGCGCCAGCAGTGAGTCGGCTGAGGGGTATGGCTACACCTTC.

This chain connects TRBV7-2 to TRBJ2-3; tentatively, D is TRBD1 (5 bases). Trimming pared 2 bases from V and 3 bases from J, leaving 12 bases between. Per the germline V gene, CDR1 is SGHTA and CDR2 is FQGNSA. This CDR3 has 15 residues. The CDR3 DNA reads as TGTGCCAGCAGCTTAAACCAGGGTTTTACAGATACGCAGTATTTT. It codes for CASSLNQGFTDTQYF.

This clone was seen a single time. The chain has TRBV7-3 and TRBJ2-3, with D unresolved. The V and J ends lost 1 base and 4 bases respectively, with 21 bases between them. The CDR3 totals 18 residues. Germline loops: CDR1 SGHTA, CDR2 FQGTGA. CDR3 residues: CASSLKGLDGWPADTQYF. The CDR3 DNA reads as TGTGCCAGCAGCTTAAAAGGGTTGGACGGATGGCCCGCAGATACGCAGTATTTT. Looking up the rest from reference TRBV7-3 and TRBJ2-3 gives the full variable domain: GAGVSQTPSNKVTEKGKYVELRCDPISGHTALYWYRQSLGQGPEFLIYFQGTGAADDSGLPNDRFFAVRPEGSVSTLKIQRTERGDSAVYLCASSLKGLDGWPADTQYFGPGTRLTVL.

V usage is TRBV19 and J usage is TRBJ1-1; D unclear. Germline V lookup: CDR1 LNHDA, CDR2 SQIVND (reference sequence). V gave up 3 bases and J gave up 6 bases, with 11 bases separating them. The CDR3 contains 13 residues. The CDR3 protein is CASSMWRFPEAFF. For the CDR3, the DNA is TGTGCCAGTAGTATGTGGAGGTTTCCTGAAGCTTTCTTT.

This clone is a singleton in its sample. J is TRBJ1-1 and V is TRBV6-2 or TRBV6-3; D gene unclear. In germline, CDR1 is MNHEY, CDR2 SVGEGT. This CDR3 has 13 amino acids. The V and J ends lost 6 bases and 2 bases respectively, with 10 bases between them. The CDR3 DNA reads TGTGCCAGCAGGCCTAAACTCAACACTGAAGCTTTCTTT. It translates to CASRPKLNTEAFF.

The chain uses TRBV7-9 and TRBJ1-2; TRBD1 agrees at 8 bases. Trimming cost V 5 bases and J 0 bases; bases outside gene matches: 8. CDR1 SEHNR and CDR2 FQNEAQ come from the germline V gene (reference sequence). This CDR3 has 16 residues. In nucleotides, the CDR3 is TGTGCCAGCAGCGCCCCGAACAGGGGGACTAACTATGGCTACACCTTC. Its translation is CASSAPNRGTNYGYTF.

The chain uses TRBV11-2 and TRBJ2-5, with TRBD2 matching 8 bases. CDR3 length: 18 residues. Trimming removed 5 bases from V and 1 base from J; junction bases left unmatched: 15. Germline CDR1 is SGHAT and CDR2 is FQNNGV. The CDR3 DNA follows: TGTGCCAGCAGCCCGGGCGTTTCCAGCGGGGGAACCCAAGAGACCCAGTACTTC. Translated, it gives CASSPGVSSGGTQETQYF.

The genes are TRBV2 and TRBJ2-5; the match to TRBD2 covers 12 bases. The trim removed 4 bases at V and 2 bases at J, leaving 5 bases unmatched. CDR3 length equals 16 residues. CDR1 is SNHLY and CDR2 is FYNNEI in the germline V gene. The CDR3 region is CASSAGGLAGQETQYF. CDR3 DNA sequence: TGTGCCAGCAGTGCGGGGGGACTAGCGGGTCAAGAGACCCAGTACTTC.

The V call is TRBV5-1, the J call TRBJ2-5, with 11 bases matching TRBD2. Germline CDR1 and CDR2: SGHRS and YFSETQ. The CDR3 has 15 amino acids. After removal of 4 bases from V and 2 bases from J, the junction contained 4 bases not matched to a gene. The CDR3 sequence is CASSPGTSGQETQYF. The CDR3 DNA sequence: TGCGCCAGCAGCCCCGGGACTAGCGGACAAGAGACCCAGTACTTC. Full variable domain (remainder filled in from reference TRBV5-1 and TRBJ2-5): KAGVTQTPRYLIKTRGQQVTLSCSPISGHRSVSWYQQTPGQGLQFLFEYFSETQRNKGNFPGRFSGRQFSNSRSEMNVSTLELGDSALYLCASSPGTSGQETQYFGPGTRLLVL.

V gene TRBV28 combines with J gene TRBJ1-1; 7 positions agree with TRBD1. The V segment lost 10 bases and the J segment 3 bases; nucleotides outside the gene matches: 5. This CDR3 has 12 residues. The germline V gene has CDR1 MDHEN and CDR2 SYDVKM. Here the CDR3 reads CATSGQHTEAFF. CDR3 nucleotides: TGTGCCACTTCGGGACAGCACACTGAAGCTTTCTTT.

The chain combines TRBV28 with TRBJ1-1; perhaps TRBD1 as D (6 bases). The CDR3 is made up of 15 amino acids. Looked up from germline, CDR1 is MDHEN and CDR2 is SYDVKM. Trimming cost V 7 bases and J 0 bases, with 15 bases left between them. The CDR3 coding sequence is TGTGCCAGCAATCGACAGGAAGTCTTGAACACTGAAGCTTTCTTT. This encodes CASNRQEVLNTEAFF.

This clone was picked up one time. The rearrangement links TRBV28 to TRBJ2-2, with a weak D call TRBD2 (7 bases). Germline CDR1 is MDHEN and CDR2 is SYDVKM. Deletions cut 8 bases from V and 5 bases from J, with 15 bases between. CDR3 length: 14 amino acids. CDR3 sequence: CASAQGGGTGELFF. CDR3 nucleotide sequence: TGTGCCAGCGCCCAGGGAGGGGGAACCGGGGAGCTGTTTTTT.

V usage is TRBV3-1 (or the pseudogene TRBV3-2) and J usage is TRBJ1-1; the D gene is possibly TRBD1 (5 bases). Germline lookup yields CDR1 LGHDT and CDR2 YNNKEL (reference sequence). Trimming removed 4 bases at V and 11 bases at J, with 14 bases between. The CDR3 covers 12 residues. The CDR3 region is CASSPTTERAFF. In DNA, the CDR3 is TGTGCCAGCAGCCCGACGACAGAGCGGGCTTTCTTT.

The J gene is TRBJ2-5, the V gene TRBV5-1; D unresolved. V gave up 0 bases and J gave up 7 bases, with 10 bases separating them. The CDR3 has 13 residues. The germline gives CDR1 SGHRS, CDR2 YFSETQ. The CDR3 DNA reads TGCGCCAGCAGCTTGGAACTCGGCAGGACCCAGTACTTC. Encoded protein: CASSLELGRTQYF.

This chain links TRBV7-7 with TRBJ1-4, with D unclear. Germline assignment: CDR1 SSHAT and CDR2 FNYEAQ (reference sequence). The CDR3 spans 14 residues. Trimming took off 11 bases at V and 4 bases at J, with 17 bases between the two ends. CDR3 nucleotides: TGTGCCGTTGGAACGGGAGGGAGTAATGAAAAACTGTTTTTT. It translates to CAVGTGGSNEKLFF.

The V call is TRBV2, the J call TRBJ1-1; D not certain. With 7 bases removed from V and 6 bases from J, the gap between germline ends came to 18 bases. This CDR3 region has 14 residues. Germline-derived CDR1 and CDR2 are SNHLY and FYNNEI. CDR3 nucleotides: TGTGCCAGCAAGTTTGCCGGATCGGGTGCTGAAGCTTTCTTT. It is translated as CASKFAGSGAEAFF. Full variable domain (remainder filled in from reference TRBV2 and TRBJ1-1): EPEVTQTPSHQVTQMGQEVILRCVPISNHLYFYWYRQILGQKVEFLVSFYNNEISEKSEIFDDQFSVERPDGSNFTLKIRSTKLEDSAMYFCASKFAGSGAEAFFGQGTRLTVV.

J is TRBJ1-2 and V is TRBV6-2 or TRBV6-3, with TRBD1 matching over 10 bases. Germline assignment: CDR1 MNHEY and CDR2 SVGEGT. The CDR3 extends over 14 amino acids. V lost 2 bases and J lost 6; bases outside the gene matches: 3. The CDR3 sequence is CASSYRQGADGYTF. In DNA form, the CDR3 reads TGTGCCAGCAGTTACAGACAGGGGGCGGATGGCTACACCTTC.

V is TRBV9 and J is TRBJ2-1; 9 nucleotides line up with TRBD1. Germline V gene lookup returns CDR1 SGDLS and CDR2 YYNGEE. The trim removed 1 base at V and 4 bases at J, leaving 6 bases unmatched. The CDR3 sequence is 16 residues long. CDR3 DNA sequence: TGTGCCAGCAGCGTACCGGGACAGGGTATTTACAATGAGCAGTTCTTC. It is translated as CASSVPGQGIYNEQFF.

This chain joins TRBV6-2 or TRBV6-3 and TRBJ2-1; 9 bases match TRBD2. V lost 1 base to trimming and J lost 9 bases; unmatched junction nucleotides: 4. Germline loops: CDR1 MNHEY, CDR2 SVGEGT. CDR3 length equals 14 residues. CDR3 protein: CASSYLRGGSEQFF. The CDR3 coding sequence is TGTGCCAGCAGTTACTTGCGGGGGGGCTCTGAGCAGTTCTTC.

V gene TRBV6-2 or TRBV6-3 combines with J gene TRBJ2-2; TRBD2 matches at 9 bases. The germline V gene has CDR1 MNHEY and CDR2 SVGEGT. The CDR3 is 16 amino acids. V gave up 2 bases and J gave up 3 bases; unmatched junction bases: 4. The CDR3 region is CASSYQAGGYTGELFF. The CDR3, as DNA: TGTGCCAGCAGTTACCAAGCGGGGGGTTACACCGGGGAGCTGTTTTTT.

The chain joins TRBV11-3 to TRBJ2-3, with TRBD1 matching over 9 bases. The V gene's germline CDR1 is SGHNT and CDR2 YENEEA. This CDR3 has 18 residues. V was pared by 4 bases and J by 1 base, with 12 bases of the junction left unmatched. CDR3 sequence (DNA): TGTGCCAGCAGCTCCCGGGACAGGGAGAAGGGTGGCACAGATACGCAGTATTTT. Its translation is CASSSRDREKGGTDTQYF.